What follows are 9 T cell receptor beta chains derived from one specimen sequenced in a study of shared clonotypes between healthy human individuals. The protocol was immunoSEQ multiplex PCR, while the TCRdb copy is restricted to in-frame clones and leaves out a portion. There are 800,000 to 1,200,000 clones in the sample; around 82% occur only once, and 0.5% to 0.6% lies in the top ten. Sequenced material: memory CD4+ T cells from PBMCs. Subset given: CD45RA-negative fraction. The source is a man aged 18 to 30 in good health. Some clones in this sample may be carry-over from other donors' samples.

This clone was seen a single time. No conserved phenylalanine or tryptophan ends this CDR3, so it is likely a read error. The DNA is omitted, as the CDR3 cannot be located on it reliably, and the CDR3 follows TCRdb's listing. V is TRBV14 and J is TRBJ1-1. Germline V gene data show CDR1 as SGHDN and CDR2 as FVKESK. The CDR3 comprises 8 residues, both ends counted. CDR3 amino acids: CASSQVYG.

The V call is TRBV5-1, the J call TRBJ2-1; D unclear. The CDR3 covers 14 residues. Per the germline V gene, CDR1 is SGHRS and CDR2 is YFSETQ. The ends were cut back, 6 bases at V and 6 bases at J, with 16 bases in the middle. The CDR3 spells CASISDPVFNEQFF. The CDR3 nucleotides read TGCGCCAGCATCTCAGACCCTGTCTTCAATGAGCAGTTCTTC.

The chain recombines TRBV2 with TRBJ2-2; D might be TRBD1 (5 bases). The CDR3 spans 15 residues. Germline V lookup: CDR1 SNHLY, CDR2 FYNNEI. V was shortened by 2 bases and J by 9 bases, with 16 bases between the two germline ends. CDR3 protein: CASSETGQGNRELFF. CDR3 nucleotides: TGTGCCAGCAGTGAAACCGGTCAGGGTAACCGGGAGCTGTTTTTT.

The rearrangement uses TRBV5-1 and TRBJ2-7; 9 bases match TRBD2. Trimming removed 4 bases from V and 5 bases from J; junction bases left unmatched: 13. CDR3 length: 16 residues. The germline V gene encodes CDR1 SGHRS and CDR2 YFSETQ. In DNA, the CDR3 is TGCGCCAGCAGCCCGGGACAGAATAGCGGGAGCAACGAGCAGTACTTC. Translated, it gives CASSPGQNSGSNEQYF.

Here the CDR3 reads CASSPGPSLGNTIYF. CDR3 in DNA: TGTGCCAGCTCACCAGGACCATCCTTAGGAAACACCATATATTTT. The chain is built from TRBV18 and TRBJ1-3, with no clear D. The germline V and J ends were trimmed by 2 bases and 4 bases, with 12 bases remaining between them. Per germline, CDR1 KGHSH and CDR2 LQKENI. This CDR3 has 15 amino acids. Full variable domain (remainder filled in from reference TRBV18 and TRBJ1-3): NAGVMQNPRHLVRRRGQEARLRCSPMKGHSHVYWYRQLPEEGLKFMVYLQKENIIDESGMPKERFSAEFPKEGPSILRIQQVVRGDSAAYFCASSPGPSLGNTIYFGEGSWLTVV.

V is TRBV7-6 and J is TRBJ2-1; 11 bases align to TRBD2. The germline V gene encodes CDR1 SGHVS and CDR2 FNYEAQ. The CDR3 totals 15 residues. The trim removed 3 bases at V and 9 bases at J, leaving 7 bases unmatched. CDR3 sequence reads: CASSLTSGVGSEQFF. CDR3 bases: TGTGCCAGCAGCTTGACTAGCGGGGTGGGTAGTGAGCAGTTCTTC.

In this sample, this clone turned up once. CDR3 sequence: CASTPGQAGEKTQYF. CDR3 DNA: TGCGCCAGCACCCCGGGACAGGCTGGGGAAAAGACCCAGTACTTC. This chain uses TRBV5-1 with TRBJ2-5; 8 bases line up with TRBD1. Looked up from germline, CDR1 is SGHRS and CDR2 is YFSETQ. The CDR3 covers 15 residues. J gave up 6 bases and V 6 bases, and 13 bases lay outside the gene matches.

The V call is TRBV30, the J call TRBJ1-2; D ambiguous. There are 12 residues in the CDR3. Germline V gene lookup returns CDR1 GTSNPN and CDR2 SVGIG (reference sequence). Trimming pared 5 bases from V and 8 bases from J, leaving 15 bases between. CDR3 nucleotides: TGTGCCTGGGGGAGAAGGGCAGAGGGCTACACCTTC. Its protein product is CAWGRRAEGYTF.

V gene TRBV13 combines with J gene TRBJ1-2; 8 bases are a match to TRBD1. Germline values: CDR1 PRHDT, CDR2 FYEKMQ (reference sequence). V lost 6 bases to trimming and J lost 2 bases; unmatched junction nucleotides: 5. The CDR3 is 14 amino acids. CDR3 sequence: CASSLQGGNYGYTF. The CDR3 DNA reads as TGTGCCAGCAGTCTACAGGGGGGAAACTATGGCTACACCTTC.